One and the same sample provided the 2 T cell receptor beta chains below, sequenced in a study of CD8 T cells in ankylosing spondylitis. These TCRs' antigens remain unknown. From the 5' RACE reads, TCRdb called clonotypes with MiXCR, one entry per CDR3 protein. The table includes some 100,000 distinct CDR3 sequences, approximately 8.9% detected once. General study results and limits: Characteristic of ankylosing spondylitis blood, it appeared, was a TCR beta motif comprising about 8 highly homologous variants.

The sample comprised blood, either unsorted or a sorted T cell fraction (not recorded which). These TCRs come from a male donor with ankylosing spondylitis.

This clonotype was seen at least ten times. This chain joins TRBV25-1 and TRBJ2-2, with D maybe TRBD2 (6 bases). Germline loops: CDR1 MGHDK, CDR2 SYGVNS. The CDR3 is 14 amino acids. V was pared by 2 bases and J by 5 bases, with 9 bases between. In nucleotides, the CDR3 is TGTGCCAGCAGTGAACAGGGAGGTACCGGGGAGCTGTTTTTT. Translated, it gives CASSEQGGTGELFF. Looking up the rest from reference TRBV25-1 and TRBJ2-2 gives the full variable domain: EADIYQTPRYLVIGTGKKITLECSQTMGHDKMYWYQQDPGMELHLIHYSYGVNSTEKGDLSSESTVSRIRTEHFPLTLESARPSHTSQYLCASSEQGGTGELFFGEGSRLTVL.

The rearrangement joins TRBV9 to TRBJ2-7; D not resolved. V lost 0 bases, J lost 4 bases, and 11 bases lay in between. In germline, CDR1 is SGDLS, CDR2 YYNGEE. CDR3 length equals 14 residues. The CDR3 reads CASSVASEPYEQYF. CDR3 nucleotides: TGTGCCAGCAGCGTAGCCAGCGAACCGTACGAGCAGTACTTC.